The subject of this entry is one TCR beta chain. The antigen is undetermined. Trimming cost V 4 bases and J 0 bases, with 13 bases left between them. The CDR3 contains 15 residues. Germline V gene data show CDR1 as SGHRS and CDR2 as YFSETQ. This entry belongs to a study of liver allograft versus peripheral blood T cells. Turning to the study itself: Transplanted-liver T cell receptor repertoires were compared with recipients' peripheral blood repertoires.

Study conclusions and caveats: The authors reported that T cell receptor repertoires inside liver allografts differed from those in peripheral blood.

TCRdb fed the reads into MiXCR, producing one record per CDR3 protein. The table shows about 8,400 distinct CDR3 sequences, with 17% occurring only once. The sequence was collected from a human patient who had a liver transplant. Some T cells may be the graft donor's. The J gene is TRBJ1-1, the V gene TRBV5-1; D possibly corresponds to TRBD1 (6 bases). CDR3 coding DNA: TGCGCCAGCAGCCAAACCGCAGGGGTGAACACTGAAGCTTTCTTT. Translated, it gives CASSQTAGVNTEAFF.